This T cell receptor beta chain was documented in a study of cytomegalovirus exposure and HLA in healthy donors (dated by TCRdb to the late 2010s). Notes on the research overall: An earlier analysis of about 560 of the donors reported about 260 Gb of sequence data and about 120 million unique TCR beta sequences obtained from around 170 million T cells. The number of donors typed differed by locus, with roughly 629-640 for A, B, C, DRB1 and DQB1, over 500 for DQA1, 600 to 610 for DPA1, and 400 to 490 for DPB1. Genome-wide SNP genotypes for about 60% of the 666 donors were used in a later genetic analysis, which treated that subset as a discovery cohort. The study was designed to test whether signatures of past pathogen exposure could be identified by cataloging public T cell receptors. Donor age, sex, ethnicity and CMV serostatus were compiled together with the repertoire data. A few DR-DQ haplotypes were treated as single units for association and clustering because of strong linkage in the cohort. To predict cytomegalovirus infection status, the study combined high-throughput TCR immunosequencing, statistical association of individual TCRs with disease status, and machine learning. Of the 398 genotyped donors, around 81% fell in the genetic ancestry cluster associated with self-reported Caucasian donors. Both class I and class II loci were covered by HLA typing, at four-digit resolution. About 300 gigabases of sequencing data and tens of millions of unique TCR sequences were included in an early release covering about 600 HLA-typed donors. To decide whether each TCR beta V gene segment behaved as functional or pseudogenic, an earlier analysis of approximately 620 of the donors relied on high-throughput TCR beta sequencing. On average, 235,054 unique TCR beta nucleotide sequences were sequenced per donor among a few hundred genotyped donors of the cohort, with roughly 20% of those sequences being non-productive. Every discovery cohort repertoire had been produced on one sequencing platform. In the later analysis, no new phenotypic data were used to find candidate immune exposures; instead, reliance was placed on TCR beta sequences and their occurrence across donors. The study used immunosequencing to profile the T cell repertoires of under 700 subjects and linked those repertoires to cytomegalovirus serostatus. A later analysis re-analyzed previously published TCR beta repertoires from 650 to 800 donors and added high-resolution HLA genotyping to study TCR occurrence patterns. A separate validation cohort of over a hundred different subjects was used in addition to the roughly 700-subject first cohort. The study at large found these results: Broadly in line with IMGT annotations, most TCR beta V segments showed up in productive rearrangements about 90% or about 30% of the time in an earlier analysis of 587 of the donors. Three of the identified cytomegalovirus-associated TCR beta chains were confirmed in vitro to be specific for cytomegalovirus antigens. A total of roughly 160 TCR beta chains were listed by the study as associated with cytomegalovirus. While some public TCRs were present in many individuals, most TCR sequences turned up only very rarely across donors. Because counts were too low, about 18 rarely observed V segments, including chromosome 9 orphons, were left out of the earlier analysis of 500 to 650 of the donors. A later analysis found that TCR association rates varied across HLA loci, with DRB1 alleles showing the most associated TCRs and HLA-C alleles the fewest. The 87-base-pair reads could not distinguish some IMGT-functional V segments, including TRBV6-2 and TRBV6-3, so those segments were excluded. Sequencing depth was assumed to be roughly uniform across donors in the presence/absence analyses, though that assumption may not hold. An association between a missense DCLRE1C variant and V-gene and J-gene trimming of TCR beta chains was found in a later genetic analysis and replicated in an independent cohort. Correlated functional status among segregating V segments might reflect linkage disequilibrium, but an unknown experimental factor could not be ruled out. A further reported finding was that TCR beta sequences accurately predicted the HLA-A and HLA-B alleles for most subjects in the first cohort. Cytomegalovirus status was reported to be diagnosed by the classifier with high specificity and sensitivity in both the original and validation cohorts. In a later analysis, HLA-associated TCR beta chains were found to be more clonally expanded and to have lower generation probabilities than equally common non-associated chains. Compared with the approximately 700-donor mean, donors in an Asian-associated ancestry cluster had fewer N-insertions in productive TCRs, according to a later genetic analysis. In a later analysis, 15,000 to 20,000 TCR beta sequences were associated with specific HLA alleles at a false discovery rate of 0.05. For the cohort, immune exposure information was limited to CMV serostatus. In a later analysis, most CMV-associated TCR beta chains were found to appear HLA-restricted, with HLA associations seemingly driven largely by CMV exposure. In this cohort, only TCR beta chains were sequenced, and detectable features were limited by the absence of alpha or paired-chain data. Assigning TCR associations to individual alleles was difficult when HLA alleles, especially DR and DQ, strongly co-occurred. According to a later analysis, parvovirus B19, influenza, CMV and Epstein-Barr virus appeared linked to several top co-occurrence clusters. Because HLA typing was unavailable for some donors at each locus, only the typed subset was used in association tests. It was suggested by the authors that the approach could potentially be generalized to other disease states and immunological phenotypes. A cluster of highly shared sequence variants was judged likely to be a technical artifact of the sequencing pipeline.

Libraries were made using the immunoSEQ multiplex PCR assay. The multiplex PCR relied on a mix of 60 forward primers for TCR Vbeta segments and 13 reverse primers for TCR Jbeta segments. The CDR3 region of rearranged TCR beta genes was amplified from genomic DNA by a multiplex PCR assay. On the Illumina HiSeq System, the amplified TCR beta libraries were sequenced as 87-base-pair reads. On the study's bioinformatics: A later analysis counted around 72 million unique TCR beta chains across the 666 repertoires, and around 9.9 million of these chains were shared by at least two donors. Raw reads were error-corrected and collapsed into unique sequences by a nearest-neighbor algorithm in which closely related sequences were merged to remove PCR and sequencing errors. V, D and J gene segments were assigned by aligning CDR3 sequences to IMGT reference sequences. Each retained sequence needed at least a six-nucleotide match to both a V gene segment and a J gene segment. A rearrangement was called productive if the CDR3 had no stop codons and remained in frame with V and J, and every other rearrangement was called non-productive. CDR3 was defined according to IMGT convention as the region running from the second conserved V-encoded cysteine to the conserved J-encoded phenylalanine. In an earlier analysis of some 550 of the donors, sequences lacking an unambiguous match to a single V gene segment were excluded. An earlier analysis of 587 of the donors classified V segments as functional when productive rearrangements were above 56.7% and as segregating when the standard deviation between donors was above 5%. A statistical classification framework was built to diagnose cytomegalovirus status from the catalog of TCR beta chain sequences. In a later analysis, TCR nucleotide sequences were compared against IMGT/GENE-DB human TR gene sequences so that V and J genes could be assigned. The TCRdist pipeline was used in a later analysis to assign CDR3 sequences and most-parsimonious VDJ recombination scenarios. In a later analysis, each TCR beta chain was defined by its CDR3 amino acid sequence together with its V-gene family, and reads lacking a unique V-gene family were excluded. As a way to deal with suspected cross-contamination and a sequencing artifact, a later analysis dropped hundreds of nucleotide sequences that were highly shared and had low generation probability. In a later analysis, a clonal expansion index was calculated for each public chain from normalized within-repertoire ranks of inferred template counts. Generation probabilities in a later analysis came from a VDJ recombination model fitted to out-of-frame rearrangements, and those results were checked against IGoR. In a later analysis, hypergeometric tests were used to score TCR-TCR, TCR-HLA and TCR-CMV co-occurrence, with a repertoire-size bias correction applied to TCR pairs. False discovery rates were estimated in a later analysis by permuting HLA or CMV assignments 20 times. In a later analysis, co-occurring TCRs were grouped with DBSCAN, and TCRdist sequence similarity was added when clustering was performed within HLA-allele-positive subsets. Repertoires with fewer than 30,000 or more than 120,000 public chains, plus five repertoires with anomalous nucleotide sharing, were excluded from co-occurrence clustering. TCRdb provides this immuneACCESS table in a form limited to in-frame rearrangements. Some clones are lacking; in checked studies, under half of them reflect an unresolved V gene, and why the rest are absent is not known. Clone size and V and J calls were adopted from that table, with D and trimming inferred from the DNA. For this sample the table gives some 44,000 clones, of which roughly half were detected only once. The ten largest clones take up around 10% of the sample.

The CDR3 goes from the cysteine to the phenylalanine over 15 residues. Solely the CDR3 DNA is kept, with 45 bases framed from the first base. At the junction V is shortened by 3 bases and J by 2 bases; bases outside the gene matches: 4. The germline V gene (reference sequence) sets CDR1 to MNHNY and CDR2 to SVGAGI. Notes on this clone: The antigen it recognizes is unknown. No quality values exist for individual bases; no much larger clone is one base distant.

The cohort comprised around 690 healthy bone marrow donors. All cohort members were sampled while nominally healthy, although unrecorded immune exposures were likely present. CMV serostatus was positive for almost 300 and negative for about 55% of the roughly 670 cohort members, and was not recorded for this donor. A peripheral blood sample was provided by each donor, and peripheral blood mononuclear cells were used for TCR beta sequencing. The Qiagen DNeasy Blood Extraction Kit was used to extract genomic DNA from the blood cell samples. Sequenced input: PBMCs. This TCR was sampled from a human donor in good health. The chain uses TRBV6-6 and TRBJ1-5; TRBD1 agrees with 7 junctional bases. The CDR3 in this case is CASSYIGQGNQPQHF. The nucleotide sequence reads TGTGCCAGCAGTTATATAGGACAGGGCAATCAGCCCCAGCATTTT.